The 20 T cell receptor beta chains listed next were all sequenced from one sample in a study of cytomegalovirus exposure and HLA in healthy donors. Assay: immunoSEQ multiplex PCR; the TCRdb copy retains only in-frame clones and omits some. This sample has 150,000 or so clones, with around nine tenths found just once. The sequencing sample was made of PBMCs. These receptor sequences come from a man between 18 and 29 years old in good health and CMV-seropositive.

This chain links TRBV11-2 with TRBJ2-1; D is perhaps TRBD2 (6 bases). V was pared by 1 base and J by 1 base, with 11 bases between. The germline V gene encodes CDR1 SGHAT and CDR2 FQNNGV. CDR3 length equals 16 residues. The CDR3 bases are TGTGCCAGCAGCTTAGTGGGGGGTTTGTCCTACAATGAGCAGTTCTTC. It codes for CASSLVGGLSYNEQFF.

This clone occurred once. This chain links TRBV30 with TRBJ2-7; 10 bases are a match to TRBD1. Germline V gene sequence: CDR1 GTSNPN, CDR2 SVGIG (reference sequence). CDR3 length equals 14 residues. J was trimmed by 2 bases and V by 3 bases; bases with no gene match: 4. DNA for the CDR3: TGTGCCTGGAGCCCCGGGACAGGGGCCTACGAGCAGTACTTC. Amino acids: CAWSPGTGAYEQYF. Full variable domain (outside the CDR3, taken from reference TRBV30 and TRBJ2-7): SQTIHQWPATLVQPVGSPLSLECTVEGTSNPNLYWYRQAAGRGLQLLFYSVGIGQISSEVPQNLSASRPQDRQFILSSKKLLLSDSGFYLCAWSPGTGAYEQYFGPGTRLTVT.

The V gene is TRBV9, the J gene TRBJ1-1; D not certain. Germline V gene sequence: CDR1 SGDLS, CDR2 YYNGEE. The CDR3 has 16 residues. The V end was cut by 3 bases, the J end by 1 base, with 16 bases between. The CDR3 loop is CASSEEDLRGNTEAFF. Written as DNA, the CDR3 is TGTGCCAGCAGCGAGGAGGATTTGCGGGGGAACACTGAAGCTTTCTTT.

The chain recombines TRBV5-1 with TRBJ1-1, with 8 bases aligning to TRBD1. Per germline, CDR1 SGHRS and CDR2 YFSETQ. The V segment lost 7 bases and the J segment 8 bases; nucleotides outside the gene matches: 4. The CDR3 contains 11 residues. CDR3 region: CASGQGREAFF. CDR3 sequence (DNA): TGCGCCAGCGGACAGGGCCGGGAAGCTTTCTTT. Combining the CDR3 with reference TRBV5-1 and TRBJ1-1 gives the whole variable domain KAGVTQTPRYLIKTRGQQVTLSCSPISGHRSVSWYQQTPGQGLQFLFEYFSETQRNKGNFPGRFSGRQFSNSRSEMNVSTLELGDSALYLCASGQGREAFFGQGTRLTVV.

The chain has TRBV27 and TRBJ2-3; the match to TRBD2 covers 7 bases. CDR3 size: 14 residues. After removal of 8 bases from V and 0 bases from J, the junction contained 5 bases not matched to a gene. Germline V gene lookup returns CDR1 MNHEY and CDR2 SMNVEV (reference sequence). The CDR3 is CASGLADSTDTQYF. DNA for the CDR3: TGTGCCAGCGGCCTAGCGGATAGCACAGATACGCAGTATTTT.

The count of this clone is one. The chain couples TRBV10-2 to TRBJ1-1; perhaps TRBD1 as D (5 bases). Germline V gives CDR1 WSHSY, CDR2 SAAADI. V lost 3 bases, J lost 6 bases, and 11 bases lay in between. The CDR3 sequence is 13 residues long. As DNA, the CDR3 is TGCGCCAGCAGTGAAGGAGGGGCTCCTGAAGCTTTCTTT. It codes for CASSEGGAPEAFF.

V is TRBV4-2 and J is TRBJ2-2; tentatively, D is TRBD2 (6 bases). There are 13 residues in the CDR3. Germline CDR1 and CDR2: LGHNA and YNFKEQ. The germline V and J ends were trimmed by 5 bases and 7 bases, with 11 bases remaining between them. In DNA, the CDR3 is TGTGCCAGCAGCTCTTCTAGCGTCGGGGAGCTGTTTTTT. It specifies CASSSSSVGELFF.

The chain is built from TRBV13 and TRBJ2-3, with TRBD2 identical over 12 bases. The CDR3 has 17 amino acids. V dropped 2 bases and J dropped 2; count of bases not matched to a gene: 5. The germline gives CDR1 PRHDT, CDR2 FYEKMQ (reference sequence). The CDR3 DNA sequence: TGTGCCAGCAGCTTAAGACTAGCGGGAGAGGTCACAGATACGCAGTATTTT. Translating it yields CASSLRLAGEVTDTQYF.

The chain links TRBV25-1 to TRBJ1-1; D is undetermined. Trimming stripped 4 bases from V and 0 bases from J, with 6 bases between. CDR1 is MGHDK and CDR2 is SYGVNS in the germline V gene. The CDR3 totals 13 residues. CDR3 DNA sequence: TGTGCCAGCAGTGTCGGTTTGAACACTGAAGCTTTCTTT. As protein: CASSVGLNTEAFF.

The DNA for the CDR3 is TGTGCCAGCAGCCCCGACAGAACAGATACGCAGTATTTT. It specifies CASSPDRTDTQYF. The chain is built from TRBV7-7 and TRBJ2-3, with a possible D match to TRBD1 (5 bases). This CDR3 is 13 amino acids long. Germline values: CDR1 SSHAT, CDR2 FNYEAQ (reference sequence). The ends were cut back, 5 bases at V and 3 bases at J, with 9 bases in the middle.

The CDR3 coding sequence is TGTGCTAGTGGTTTGGTCCCCCTGGGCAGGAACACTGAAGCTTTCTTT. Encoded protein: CASGLVPLGRNTEAFF. The chain carries TRBV12-5 and TRBJ1-1; D is undetermined. Trimming left V 0 bases short and J 1 base short, with 12 bases between. CDR1 is LGHNT and CDR2 is FRNRAP in the germline V gene. CDR3 size: 16 residues.

This sequence joins TRBV6-5 and TRBJ2-7; 7 nucleotides line up with TRBD1. CDR3 length: 16 residues. Germline-derived CDR1 and CDR2 are MNHEY and SVGAGI. V lost 0 bases, J lost 3 bases, and 8 bases stayed unmatched. CDR3 in amino acids: CASSYSRQGTNYEQYF. The CDR3 nucleotides read TGTGCCAGCAGTTACTCACGACAGGGAACCAACTACGAGCAGTACTTC.

The V gene is TRBV19, the J gene TRBJ2-7; TRBD2 aligns across 13 bases. The CDR3 sequence is 17 residues long. Germline trimming cut 8 bases from V and 0 bases from J; bases unmatched to any gene: 10. The germline V gene has CDR1 LNHDA and CDR2 SQIVND (reference sequence). The CDR3 spells CASPWTSGGLSSYEQYF. The CDR3 region has the DNA TGTGCCAGTCCCTGGACTAGCGGGGGCCTTAGCTCCTACGAGCAGTACTTC.

The chain has TRBV5-1 and TRBJ2-6, with 9 bases aligning to TRBD1. CDR3 length: 17 amino acids. Trimming cost V 3 bases and J 4 bases; bases outside gene matches: 8. Germline V CDR1 and CDR2: SGHRS, YFSETQ. CDR3 loop: CASSSGTGTLGANVLTF. The DNA for the CDR3 is TGCGCCAGCAGCTCCGGGACAGGGACTCTCGGGGCCAACGTCCTGACTTTC.

This clone was detected only a few times. The rearrangement joins TRBV6-5 to TRBJ1-5; 7 bases are shared with TRBD1. V trimming: 5 bases; J trimming: 6 bases; junction bases outside the gene matches: 10. The CDR3 has 15 residues. CDR1 MNHEY and CDR2 SVGAGI come from the germline V gene. CDR3 sequence: CASSKGTVKGQPQHF. CDR3 nucleotide sequence: TGTGCCAGCAGTAAAGGGACAGTCAAGGGTCAGCCCCAGCATTTT.

The V gene is TRBV15, the J gene TRBJ2-4, with TRBD1 as a possible D gene (5 bases). V was cut by 0 bases and J by 3 bases, with 12 bases left in between. The CDR3 consists of 16 residues. Germline assignment: CDR1 LNHNV and CDR2 YYDKDF (reference sequence). The DNA for the CDR3 is TGTGCCACCAGCAGAGAAAGGGCAGGGCGCAAAAACATTCAGTACTTC. Translating it yields CATSRERAGRKNIQYF.

This sequence joins TRBV5-1 and TRBJ2-3; TRBD2 agrees at 9 bases. Per the germline V gene, CDR1 is SGHRS and CDR2 is YFSETQ. CDR3 length: 14 amino acids. With 4 bases clipped from V and 5 bases from J, the junction kept 5 bases outside the gene matches. CDR3 nucleotide sequence: TGCGCCAGCAGCGCCGGACTAGCGCGAGATACGCAGTATTTT. It yields the protein CASSAGLARDTQYF.

The rearrangement uses TRBV6-1 and TRBJ1-1; D unclear. Looked up from germline, CDR1 is MNHNS and CDR2 is SASEGT. The CDR3 is 12 amino acids. V lost 8 bases to trimming and J lost 4 bases, with 11 bases between them. For the CDR3, the DNA is TGTGCCAGCGCACGCGGGCCCACTGAAGCTTTCTTT. This codes for CASARGPTEAFF.

The CDR3: CASSPPGSADPGADTQYF. The DNA for the CDR3 is TGTGCCAGCTCACCACCGGGTTCTGCGGACCCAGGGGCAGATACGCAGTATTTT. The chain uses TRBV18 and TRBJ2-3; tentative D call: TRBD1 (6 bases). Between the trimmed V and J ends, which lost 0 bases and 4 bases, there was a span of 20 bases. The germline V gene has CDR1 KGHSH and CDR2 LQKENI. The CDR3 has 18 amino acids.

This chain joins TRBV19 and TRBJ1-6; possibly TRBD1 for D (5 bases). V lost 1 base and J lost 10, with 14 bases in between. The V gene's germline CDR1 is LNHDA and CDR2 SQIVND (reference sequence). This CDR3 contains 15 residues. The DNA for the CDR3 is TGTGCCAGTAGTATAGGAGTCGGGGGTAGGTCACCCCTCCACTTT. Amino acids: CASSIGVGGRSPLHF.